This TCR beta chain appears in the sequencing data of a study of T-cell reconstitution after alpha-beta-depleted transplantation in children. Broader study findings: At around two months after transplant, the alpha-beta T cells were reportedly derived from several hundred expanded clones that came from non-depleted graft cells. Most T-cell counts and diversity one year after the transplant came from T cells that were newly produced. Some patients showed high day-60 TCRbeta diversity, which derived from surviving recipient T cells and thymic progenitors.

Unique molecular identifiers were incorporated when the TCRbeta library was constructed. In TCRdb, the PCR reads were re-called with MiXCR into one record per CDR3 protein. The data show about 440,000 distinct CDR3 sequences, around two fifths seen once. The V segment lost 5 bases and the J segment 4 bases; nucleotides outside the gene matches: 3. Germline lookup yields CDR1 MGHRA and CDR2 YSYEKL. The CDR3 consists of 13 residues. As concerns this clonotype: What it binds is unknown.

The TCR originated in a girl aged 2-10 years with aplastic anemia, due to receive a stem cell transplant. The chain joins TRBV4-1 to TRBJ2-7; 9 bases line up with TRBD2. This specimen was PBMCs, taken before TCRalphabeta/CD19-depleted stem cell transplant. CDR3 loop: CASSWTSAYEQYF. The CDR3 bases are TGCGCCAGCAGCTGGACTAGCGCTTACGAGCAGTACTTC.